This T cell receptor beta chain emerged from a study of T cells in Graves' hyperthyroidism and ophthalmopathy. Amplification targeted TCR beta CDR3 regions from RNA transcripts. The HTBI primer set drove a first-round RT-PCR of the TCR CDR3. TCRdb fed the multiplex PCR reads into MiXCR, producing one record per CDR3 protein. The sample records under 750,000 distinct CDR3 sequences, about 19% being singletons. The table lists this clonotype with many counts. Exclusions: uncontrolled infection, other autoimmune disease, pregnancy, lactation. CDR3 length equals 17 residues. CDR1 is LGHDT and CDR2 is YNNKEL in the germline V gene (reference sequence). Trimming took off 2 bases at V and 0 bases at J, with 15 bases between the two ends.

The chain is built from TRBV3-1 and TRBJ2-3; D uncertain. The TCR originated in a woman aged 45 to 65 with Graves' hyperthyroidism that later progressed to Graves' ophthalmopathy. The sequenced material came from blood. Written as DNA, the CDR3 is TGTGCCAGCAGCCAATCATTAATCCGGCTTAGCACAGATACGCAGTATTTT. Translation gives CASSQSLIRLSTDTQYF.